This TCR beta chain came from a study of early T cells in non-severe SARS-CoV-2 infection. Study at large: Sequencing was performed on bulk RNA from unsorted whole blood, leaving chains unpaired.

The CDR3 contains 15 residues. The germline V gene encodes CDR1 PRHDT and CDR2 FYEKMQ (reference sequence). V lost 1 base and J 1 base, leaving 10 bases between the germline ends. Points from the study as a whole: Private and CD4 specificities were missed by VDJdb matching, skewed to anti-spike CD8.

This clonotype was recorded at least ten times. Its target is not known. Each cDNA molecule carried a unique molecular identifier. TCRdb independently ran MiXCR on the 5' RACE reads; one entry per CDR3 protein. The sample shows about 83,000 distinct CDR3 sequences, approximately 15% of them seen only once. The chain carries TRBV13 and TRBJ1-2; D gene unclear. The source of this sequence is an adult who was a healthcare worker with PCR-confirmed SARS-CoV-2 infection or an uninfected control (not recorded which). Sequenced material: whole blood. DNA of the CDR3: TGTGCCAGCAGCTTAGCCCGGAGTGTTAACTATGGCTACACCTTC. This gives the protein CASSLARSVNYGYTF.